This passage covers 5 T cell receptor beta chains from one sample sequenced in a study of cytomegalovirus exposure and HLA in healthy donors listed by TCRdb under 2017. Library creation used the immunoSEQ multiplex PCR assay. A mixture of 60 forward primers for TCR Vbeta segments and 13 reverse primers for TCR Jbeta segments was used in the multiplex PCR. Drawn from immuneACCESS, this table holds only the in-frame rearrangements with V and J called that TCRdb kept. Clones are partly lost; checked studies trace under half to an unresolved V gene and leave the rest unexplained. For this sample there are about 170,000 clones; 80% appear just once. Around 4.4% of the sample belongs to the ten largest clones. The sample comprised PBMCs. These receptors came from a woman aged 45-60 years in good health and CMV-seropositive.

This sequence joins TRBV10-2 and TRBJ2-1, with D possibly TRBD1 on 6 matching bases. The germline CDR1 and CDR2 sequences are WSHSY and SAAADI. This CDR3 region has 17 residues. Trimming cost V 4 bases and J 0 bases, with 16 bases left between them. The CDR3 DNA reads as TGCGCCAGCAGTGGACCCCGACAGGCGAGCTCCTACAATGAGCAGTTCTTC. It specifies CASSGPRQASSYNEQFF.

The rearrangement uses TRBV5-1 and TRBJ2-5, with 7 bases matching TRBD2. This CDR3 spans 15 amino acids. Germline CDR1 and CDR2: SGHRS and YFSETQ. V shed 1 base and J 0 bases; nucleotides not matched to a gene: 3. The CDR3 DNA reads as TGCGCCAGCAGCTTGCCGGGGGGAAACCAAGAGACCCAGTACTTC. It encodes CASSLPGGNQETQYF.

The chain joins TRBV7-3 to TRBJ2-1; 8 bases map to TRBD2. CDR1 and CDR2 from the germline V gene are SGHTA and FQGTGA. CDR3 size: 19 residues. After removal of 1 base from V and 3 bases from J, the junction contained 14 bases not matched to a gene. CDR3 sequence reads: CASSLRQRESLGGYNEQFF. DNA of the CDR3: TGTGCCAGCAGCTTAAGGCAGCGGGAGAGCCTAGGGGGCTACAATGAGCAGTTCTTC.

V is TRBV6-6 and J is TRBJ2-3; 8 nucleotides match TRBD2. The trim removed 6 bases at V and 4 bases at J, leaving 9 bases unmatched. This CDR3 region has 15 residues. From germline, CDR1 is MNHNY and CDR2 SVGAGI (reference sequence). The CDR3 sequence: CASRLRGAGADTQYF. CDR3 nucleotide sequence: TGTGCCAGCAGGCTGCGGGGGGCGGGGGCAGATACGCAGTATTTT.

This clone showed up just a few times. V is TRBV5-6 and J is TRBJ1-1; no clear D gene. The V and J ends lost 1 base and 12 bases respectively, with 16 bases between them. Germline values: CDR1 SGHDT, CDR2 YYEEEE. This CDR3 has 13 residues. The CDR3 coding sequence is TGTGCCAGCAGCTTGAAGACAAGCCTGGTAACTTTCTTT. Translating it yields CASSLKTSLVTFF.